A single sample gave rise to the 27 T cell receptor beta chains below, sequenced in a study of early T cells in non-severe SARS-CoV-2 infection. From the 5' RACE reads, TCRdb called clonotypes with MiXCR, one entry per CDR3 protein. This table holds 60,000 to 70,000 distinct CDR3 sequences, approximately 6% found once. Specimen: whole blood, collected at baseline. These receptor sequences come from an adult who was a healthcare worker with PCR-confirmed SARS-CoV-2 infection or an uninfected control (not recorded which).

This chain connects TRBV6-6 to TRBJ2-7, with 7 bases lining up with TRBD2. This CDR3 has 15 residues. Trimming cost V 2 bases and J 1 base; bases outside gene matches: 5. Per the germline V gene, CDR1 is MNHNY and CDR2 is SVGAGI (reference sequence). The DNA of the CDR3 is TGTGCCAGCAGTTACGGCGGGAGAGGTTCCTACGAGCAGTACTTC. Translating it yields CASSYGGRGSYEQYF.

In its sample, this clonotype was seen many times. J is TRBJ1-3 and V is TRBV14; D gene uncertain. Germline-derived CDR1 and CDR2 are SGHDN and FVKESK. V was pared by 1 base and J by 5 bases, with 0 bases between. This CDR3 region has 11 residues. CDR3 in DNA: TGTGCCAGCAGCCAAGGAAACACCATATATTTT. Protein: CASSQGNTIYF.

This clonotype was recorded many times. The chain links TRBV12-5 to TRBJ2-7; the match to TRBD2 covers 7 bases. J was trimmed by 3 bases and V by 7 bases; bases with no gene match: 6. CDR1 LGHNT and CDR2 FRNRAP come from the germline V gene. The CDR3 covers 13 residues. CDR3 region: CASAWEGDYEQYF. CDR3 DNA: TGTGCTAGTGCCTGGGAGGGAGACTACGAGCAGTACTTC.

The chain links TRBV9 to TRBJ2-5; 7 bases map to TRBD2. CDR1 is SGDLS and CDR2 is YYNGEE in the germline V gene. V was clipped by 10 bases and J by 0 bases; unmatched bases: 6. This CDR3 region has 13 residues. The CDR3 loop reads CAGGGTHQETQYF. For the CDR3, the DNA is TGTGCCGGGGGGGGGACCCACCAAGAGACCCAGTACTTC.

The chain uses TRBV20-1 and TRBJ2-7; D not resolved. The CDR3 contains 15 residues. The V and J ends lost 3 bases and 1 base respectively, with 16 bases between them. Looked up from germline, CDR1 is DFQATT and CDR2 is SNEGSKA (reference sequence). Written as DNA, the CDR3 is TGCAGTGCTAGGAGATGGGCGGAGAGGTCCTACGAGCAGTACTTC. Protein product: CSARRWAERSYEQYF.

CDR3 in amino acids: CASSVGSSGRVTDTQYF. The CDR3 nucleotides read TGTGCCAGCAGCGTAGGATCTAGCGGGAGGGTCACAGATACGCAGTATTTT. The gene calls are TRBV9 and TRBJ2-3, with 12 bases matching TRBD2. The CDR3 runs to 17 residues. CDR1 is SGDLS and CDR2 is YYNGEE in the germline V gene. Trimming removed 0 bases from V and 2 bases from J; junction bases left unmatched: 4.

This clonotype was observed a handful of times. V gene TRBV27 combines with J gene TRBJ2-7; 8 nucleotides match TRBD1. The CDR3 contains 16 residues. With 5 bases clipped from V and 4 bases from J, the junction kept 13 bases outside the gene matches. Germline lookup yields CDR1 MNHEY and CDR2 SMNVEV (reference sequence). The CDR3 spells CASSLKAGTGFYEQYF. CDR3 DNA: TGTGCCAGCAGTCTGAAAGCCGGGACAGGATTTTACGAGCAGTACTTC.

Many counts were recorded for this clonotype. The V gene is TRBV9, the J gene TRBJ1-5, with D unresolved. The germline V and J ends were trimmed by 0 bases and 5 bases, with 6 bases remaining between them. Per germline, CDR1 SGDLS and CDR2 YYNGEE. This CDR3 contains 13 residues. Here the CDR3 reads CASSVGLDQPQHF. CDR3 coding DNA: TGTGCCAGCAGCGTAGGGCTGGATCAGCCCCAGCATTTT.

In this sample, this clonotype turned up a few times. The CDR3 is CSALIPSGRGMIYEQYF. In nucleotides, the CDR3 is TGCAGTGCTCTGATTCCCAGCGGGAGGGGCATGATTTACGAGCAGTACTTC. V gene TRBV20-1 combines with J gene TRBJ2-7; 10 positions match TRBD2. This CDR3 is 17 amino acids long. Trimming cost V 5 bases and J 4 bases; bases outside gene matches: 17. Germline V lookup: CDR1 DFQATT, CDR2 SNEGSKA (reference sequence).

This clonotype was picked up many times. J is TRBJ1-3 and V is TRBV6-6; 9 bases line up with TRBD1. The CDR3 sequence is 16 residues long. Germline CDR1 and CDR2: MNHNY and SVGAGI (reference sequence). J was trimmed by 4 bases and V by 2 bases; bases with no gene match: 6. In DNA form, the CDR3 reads TGTGCCAGCAGTTACACCGGGACAGGGTACGGAAACACCATATATTTT. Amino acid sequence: CASSYTGTGYGNTIYF.

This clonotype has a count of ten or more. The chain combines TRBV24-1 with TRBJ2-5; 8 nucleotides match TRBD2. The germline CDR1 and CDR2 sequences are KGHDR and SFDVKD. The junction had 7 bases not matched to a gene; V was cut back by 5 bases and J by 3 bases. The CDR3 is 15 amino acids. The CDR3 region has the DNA TGTGCCACCAGTGCCCCGAGCGGGAGAGAAGAGACCCAGTACTTC. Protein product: CATSAPSGREETQYF.

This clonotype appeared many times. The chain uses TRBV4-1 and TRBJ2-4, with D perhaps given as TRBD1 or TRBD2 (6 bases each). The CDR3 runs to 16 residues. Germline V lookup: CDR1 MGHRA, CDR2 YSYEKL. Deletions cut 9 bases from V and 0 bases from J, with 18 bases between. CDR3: CASSGAGFLAKNIQYF. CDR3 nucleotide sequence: TGCGCCAGTTCAGGGGCGGGGTTCCTAGCCAAAAACATTCAGTACTTC.

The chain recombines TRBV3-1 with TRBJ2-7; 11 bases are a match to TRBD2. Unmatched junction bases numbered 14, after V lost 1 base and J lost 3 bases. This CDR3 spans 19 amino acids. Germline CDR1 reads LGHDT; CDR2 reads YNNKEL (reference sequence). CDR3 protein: CASSQGVGPGTSGIYEQYF. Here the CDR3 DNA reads TGTGCCAGCAGCCAAGGCGTGGGACCGGGGACTAGCGGTATCTACGAGCAGTACTTC.

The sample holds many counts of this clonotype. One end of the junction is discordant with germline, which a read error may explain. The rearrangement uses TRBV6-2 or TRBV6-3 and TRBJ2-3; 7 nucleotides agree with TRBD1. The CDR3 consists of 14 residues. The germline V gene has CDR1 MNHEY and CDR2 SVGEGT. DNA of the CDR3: TGTGCCAGCAGTACCCATCGCACAGGGGACGAGTCGCATTTT. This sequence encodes CASSTHRTGDESHF.

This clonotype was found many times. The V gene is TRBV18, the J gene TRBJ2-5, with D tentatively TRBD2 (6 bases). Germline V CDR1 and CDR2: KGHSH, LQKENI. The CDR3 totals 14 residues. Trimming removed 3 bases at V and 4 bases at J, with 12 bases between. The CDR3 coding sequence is TGTGCCAGCTCACCCGGGACTGACCGAGAGACCCAGTACTTC. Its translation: CASSPGTDRETQYF.

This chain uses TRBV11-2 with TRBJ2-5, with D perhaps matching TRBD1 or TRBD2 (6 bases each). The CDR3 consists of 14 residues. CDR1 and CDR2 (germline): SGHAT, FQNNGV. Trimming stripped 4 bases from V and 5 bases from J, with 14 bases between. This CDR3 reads CASSSGHRGETQYF. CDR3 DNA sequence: TGTGCCAGCAGCTCGGGACATCGGGGGGAGACCCAGTACTTC.

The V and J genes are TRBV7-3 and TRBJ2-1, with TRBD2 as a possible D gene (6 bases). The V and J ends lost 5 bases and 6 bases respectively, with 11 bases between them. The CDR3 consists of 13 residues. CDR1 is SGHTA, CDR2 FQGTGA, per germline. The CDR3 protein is CASSLGLLNEQFF. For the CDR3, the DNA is TGTGCCAGCAGCCTGGGACTCCTCAATGAGCAGTTCTTC. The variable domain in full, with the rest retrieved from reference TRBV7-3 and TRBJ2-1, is GAGVSQTPSNKVTEKGKYVELRCDPISGHTALYWYRQSLGQGPEFLIYFQGTGAADDSGLPNDRFFAVRPEGSVSTLKIQRTERGDSAVYLCASSLGLLNEQFFGPGTRLTVL.

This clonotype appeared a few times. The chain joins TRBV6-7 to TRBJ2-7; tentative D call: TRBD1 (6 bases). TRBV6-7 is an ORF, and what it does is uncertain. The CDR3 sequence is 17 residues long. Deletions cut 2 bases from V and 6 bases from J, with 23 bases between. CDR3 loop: CASSYRDTAARCAEQYF. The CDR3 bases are TGTGCCAGCAGTTACCGGGACACGGCCGCTCGATGTGCCGAGCAGTACTTC.

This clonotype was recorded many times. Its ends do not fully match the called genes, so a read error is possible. The CDR3: CASSLDRGGNQPQHF. As DNA, the CDR3 is TGCGCCAGCAGTTTGGACAGGGGGGGCAATCAGCCCCAGCATTTT. The chain combines TRBV5-1 with TRBJ1-5; 10 bases line up with TRBD1. Germline loops: CDR1 SGHRS, CDR2 YFSETQ. The length of the CDR3 is 15 residues.

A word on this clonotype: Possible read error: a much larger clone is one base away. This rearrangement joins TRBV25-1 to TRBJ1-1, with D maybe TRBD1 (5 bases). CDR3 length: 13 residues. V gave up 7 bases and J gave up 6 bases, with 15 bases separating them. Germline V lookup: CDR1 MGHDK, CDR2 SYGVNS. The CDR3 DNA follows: TGTGCCAGCAATGGGACGAACGAAGCTGAAGCTTTCTTT. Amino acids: CASNGTNEAEAFF. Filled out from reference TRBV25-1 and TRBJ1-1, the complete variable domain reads EADIYQTPRYLVIGTGKKITLECSQTMGHDKMYWYQQDPGMELHLIHYSYGVNSTEKGDLSSESTVSRIRTEHFPLTLESARPSHTSQYLCASNGTNEAEAFFGQGTRLTVV.

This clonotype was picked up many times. CDR3 sequence: CATSRGEAKGEKLFF. CDR3 DNA sequence: TGTGCCACCAGCAGGGGAGAAGCCAAGGGCGAAAAACTGTTTTTT. The chain carries TRBV24-1 and TRBJ1-4; maybe TRBD1 (6 bases). The CDR3 consists of 15 residues. The ends were cut back, 7 bases at V and 8 bases at J, with 19 bases in the middle. The V gene's germline CDR1 is KGHDR and CDR2 SFDVKD.

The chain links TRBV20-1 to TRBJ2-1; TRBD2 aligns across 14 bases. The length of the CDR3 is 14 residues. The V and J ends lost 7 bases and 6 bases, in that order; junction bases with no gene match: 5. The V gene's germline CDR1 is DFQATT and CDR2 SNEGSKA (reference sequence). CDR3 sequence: CSVLGTSGSNEQFF. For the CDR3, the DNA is TGCAGTGTACTCGGGACTAGCGGGAGCAATGAGCAGTTCTTC.

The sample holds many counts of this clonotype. The CDR3 reads CASSYLGLPAYEQYF. The CDR3 bases are TGTGCCAGCAGTTATTTGGGTCTACCCGCCTACGAGCAGTACTTC. V gene TRBV6-2 or TRBV6-3 combines with J gene TRBJ2-7; no definite D call. Per germline, CDR1 MNHEY and CDR2 SVGEGT. The V gene lost 3 bases and the J gene lost 2 bases, with 14 bases spanning the gap. CDR3 length: 15 residues.

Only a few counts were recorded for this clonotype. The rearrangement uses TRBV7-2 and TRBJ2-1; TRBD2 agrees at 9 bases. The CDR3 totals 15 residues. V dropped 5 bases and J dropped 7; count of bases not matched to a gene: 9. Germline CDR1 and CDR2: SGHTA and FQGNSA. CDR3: CASSRLAALRNEQFF. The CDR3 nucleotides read TGTGCCAGCAGCCGACTAGCGGCCCTACGGAATGAGCAGTTCTTC.

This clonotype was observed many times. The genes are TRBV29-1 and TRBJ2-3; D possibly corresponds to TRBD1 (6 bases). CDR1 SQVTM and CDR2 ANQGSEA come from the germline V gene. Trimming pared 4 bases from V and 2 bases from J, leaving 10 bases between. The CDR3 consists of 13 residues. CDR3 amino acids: CSVARTDTDTQYF. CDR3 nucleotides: TGCAGCGTTGCCCGGACAGACACAGATACGCAGTATTTT.

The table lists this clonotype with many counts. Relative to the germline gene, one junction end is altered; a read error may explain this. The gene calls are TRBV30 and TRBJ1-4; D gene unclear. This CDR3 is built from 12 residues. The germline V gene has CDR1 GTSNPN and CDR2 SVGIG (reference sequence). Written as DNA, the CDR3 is TGTGCCTGGAGTGTACGAAATGGAAAACTGTTTTTT. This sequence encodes CAWSVRNGKLFF.

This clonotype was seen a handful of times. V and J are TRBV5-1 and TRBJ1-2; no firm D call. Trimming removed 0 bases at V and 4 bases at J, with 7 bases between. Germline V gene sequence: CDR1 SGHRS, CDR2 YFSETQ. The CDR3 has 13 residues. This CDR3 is CASSLAHTYGYTF. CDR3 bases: TGCGCCAGCAGCTTGGCACATACCTATGGCTACACCTTC.